This note documents a single T cell receptor (beta chain) sequence. As yet, its antigen is unknown. The time point is: baseline, week 1 (first vaccination visit). Documented treatment: pre-vaccination baseline after standard-of-care therapy. This record belongs to a study of a mutant IDH1 vaccine in newly diagnosed glioma. On the study more broadly: Treated patients, averaging 40.4 years, were approximately 60% male and roughly 38% female. Earlier therapy was either radiotherapy, temozolomide, or both, and most got both. Study-level points and caveats: Apparently, pseudoprogression bore no relation to changes among the top peripheral T cell clonotypes. Among patients, approximately 93% showed immune responses induced by the vaccine.

TCRdb's table, derived via immunoSEQ multiplex PCR, lists solely in-frame clones and lacks some. The sample holds about 92,000 clones, over 75% seen once. Germline lookup yields CDR1 SGHTA and CDR2 FQGTGA. The CDR3 is made up of 15 amino acids. V shed 6 bases and J shed 0 bases, with 14 bases lying between them. The receptor comes from a man aged 40-49 years with glioma. The specimen comprised PBMCs, sampled from a glioma patient treated with radiotherapy, temozolomide or both. The chain carries TRBV7-3 and TRBJ1-1; a possible D gene is TRBD1 (5 bases). The CDR3 here is CASSQAGGVNTEAFF. CDR3 sequence (DNA): TGTGCCAGCAGTCAAGCCGGGGGAGTGAACACTGAAGCTTTCTTT.